This is a list of T cell receptor beta chains from one sample in a study of T-cell reconstitution after alpha-beta-depleted transplantation in children. MiXCR, applied by TCRdb to the PCR reads, yields one record per CDR3 protein. The sample lists 440,000 or so distinct CDR3 sequences, about 11% seen once, with 4.5% to 7% in the top ten. The source was PBMCs from the stem cell graft donor, collected from the stem cell graft. These receptors were taken from a human donor who donated a stem cell graft to a child with acute myeloid leukemia. The conserved cysteine and the conserved F or W are not part of the CDR3 here.

V: TRBV20-1
CDR3: SASLGSNEKLF

V: TRBV19
CDR3: ASTPGTSGGTSYNEQF

V: TRBV14
CDR3: ASSPGTGAFGGEKLF

V: TRBV20-1
CDR3: SAQELAETQY

V: TRBV6-1
CDR3: ASLSPYGANVLT

V: TRBV10-2
CDR3: ASSDPGGLGRGTGGNQPQH

V: TRBV6-5
CDR3: ASRASGGYGAF

V: TRBV5-1
CDR3: ASSLDSTGELF

V: TRBV2
CDR3: ASAGEGTQY

V: TRBV5-1
CDR3: ASSLAAVHYYGYT

V: TRBV29-1
CDR3: SVAVSVNQPQH

V: TRBV20-1
CDR3: SASRTGVGEKLF

V: TRBV15
CDR3: ATSSRGFQPQH

V: TRBV6-5
CDR3: ASSYSIQEVAF

V: TRBV4-1
CDR3: ASSEEGGEIAKNIQY

V: TRBV11-1
CDR3: ASSSPAGGHSGTDTQY

V: TRBV4-1
CDR3: ASSQEMGGQGHNSYEQY

V: TRBV4-2
CDR3: ASSRGGEIDTQY

V: TRBV7-9
CDR3: ASSPQGLSGNTIY

V: TRBV27
CDR3: ASSLPGRGHTEAF

V: TRBV7-2
CDR3: ASSLERFYEQY

V: TRBV10-3
CDR3: ATNGKGPFSGANVLT

V: TRBV7-2
CDR3: ASSGQPFRYNEQF

V: TRBV3-1
CDR3: ASSHNPGLITGELF